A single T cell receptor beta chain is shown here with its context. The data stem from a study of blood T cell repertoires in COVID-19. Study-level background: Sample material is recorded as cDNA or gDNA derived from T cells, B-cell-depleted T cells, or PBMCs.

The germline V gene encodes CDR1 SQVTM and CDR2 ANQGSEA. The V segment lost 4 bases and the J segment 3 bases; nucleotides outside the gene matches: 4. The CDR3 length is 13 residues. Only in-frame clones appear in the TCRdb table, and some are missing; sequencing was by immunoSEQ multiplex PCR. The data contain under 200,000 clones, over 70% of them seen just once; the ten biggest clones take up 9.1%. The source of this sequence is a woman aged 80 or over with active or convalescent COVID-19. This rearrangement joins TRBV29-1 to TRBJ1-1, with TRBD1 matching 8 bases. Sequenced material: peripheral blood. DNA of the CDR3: TGCAGCGTTGGACAGGGGCCCTACACTGAAGCTTTCTTT. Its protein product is CSVGQGPYTEAFF.